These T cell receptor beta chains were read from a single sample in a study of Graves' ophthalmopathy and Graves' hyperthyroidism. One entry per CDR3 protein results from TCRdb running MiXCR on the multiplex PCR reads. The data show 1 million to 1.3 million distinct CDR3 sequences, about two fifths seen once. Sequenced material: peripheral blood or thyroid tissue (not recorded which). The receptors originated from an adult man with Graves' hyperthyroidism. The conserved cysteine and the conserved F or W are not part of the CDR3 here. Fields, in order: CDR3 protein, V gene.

CDR3: ARPGQGYSPLH
V: TRBV25-1

CDR3: ASSSGPQNTEAF
V: TRBV12-3/TRBV12-4

CDR3: ASSFYPGYEQY
V: TRBV7-9

CDR3: ASSPPTGETQY
V: TRBV18

CDR3: ATSDPDRWTQY
V: TRBV24-1

CDR3: ASSLGQTPGLLSYEQY
V: TRBV11-2

CDR3: ASSLGTYNTGELF
V: TRBV5-4

CDR3: AWSTGYDEKLF
V: TRBV30

CDR3: ASSHPRDNSPLH
V: TRBV14

CDR3: ASSYDGTAGNTIY
V: TRBV6-5

CDR3: ASSFSPDSGQETQY
V: TRBV7-9

CDR3: ASSKATNEKLF
V: TRBV7-2

CDR3: ASSSHGTPETQY
V: TRBV19

CDR3: ASSLKISLTSGYEQY
V: TRBV5-1

CDR3: ASSGEGAGDTEAF
V: TRBV10-3

CDR3: ASSTGTGNLNQPQH
V: TRBV12-3/TRBV12-4

CDR3: ASSLEGGGLREQY
V: TRBV5-1

CDR3: ASSPAGDHQPQH
V: TRBV9

CDR3: ASSLGGAGETQY
V: TRBV7-9

CDR3: ASGQGYTGELF
V: TRBV2

CDR3: ASRDAGFGNTIY
V: TRBV12-3/TRBV12-4

CDR3: ASSVPGVQETQH
V: TRBV2

CDR3: ASRGGDSGANVLT
V: TRBV7-3

CDR3: ASTQWGTGSGYT
V: TRBV12-3/TRBV12-4

CDR3: ASSFPTGAYGYT
V: TRBV10-3

CDR3: SVQGQGMVFQSNQPQH
V: TRBV29-1

CDR3: ASRDPGTRATGELF
V: TRBV19

CDR3: ASSLGQQGNSPLH
V: TRBV7-2

CDR3: ASSLQRETETQY
V: TRBV7-2

CDR3: ASSAGLAGRPNEKLF
V: TRBV10-2

CDR3: SVEWTVQETQY
V: TRBV29-1

CDR3: ASTSTGTGQETQY
V: TRBV6-5

CDR3: ASSFSTGNNSPLH
V: TRBV5-5

CDR3: ASKPLGEANTEAF
V: TRBV25-1

CDR3: ASSRRGGRASYEQY
V: TRBV14

CDR3: AISEPGLVEEQY
V: TRBV10-3

CDR3: ASRITSGSSYEQY
V: TRBV6-5

CDR3: ASSENRGNRPQH
V: TRBV10-1

CDR3: ASSEVDSTNYGYT
V: TRBV2

CDR3: SAHSSWVYNSPLH
V: TRBV20-1

CDR3: ASSASLTGFYNSPLH
V: TRBV25-1

CDR3: AWRGTGVLQPQH
V: TRBV30

CDR3: ATSDPDRERVYGYT
V: TRBV24-1

CDR3: VSSQDPVRYNSPLH
V: TRBV4-3

CDR3: SARGRDRGGTSPFSGANVLT
V: TRBV20-1

CDR3: ATSRGPGQGAMNTEAF
V: TRBV15

CDR3: ATSRALTVSYEQY
V: TRBV15

CDR3: SSRTDTTYGYT
V: TRBV20-1

CDR3: ASSRDYNYGYT
V: TRBV6-5

CDR3: ASGLVGHLF
V: TRBV2

CDR3: SARGTSNNSPLH
V: TRBV20-1

CDR3: ASSLPGSYYGYT
V: TRBV5-6

CDR3: AIRSISDYEQY
V: TRBV10-3

CDR3: GVPTGNTEAF
V: TRBV29-1

CDR3: ASSVGGAASYGQY
V: TRBV9

CDR3: ASSYSTGGHGYT
V: TRBV6-5

CDR3: ASSLTGQGVEQY
V: TRBV5-1

CDR3: ASSETWDQY
V: TRBV2

CDR3: SVGQGSPPNGYT
V: TRBV29-1